Following are 25 T cell receptor beta chains from one sample sequenced in a study of cytomegalovirus exposure and HLA in healthy donors. The primer mix had 60 Vbeta and 13 Jbeta primers. The repertoire was sequenced with immunoSEQ multiplex PCR; TCRdb's copy has only in-frame clones and lacks some. The sample yields fewer than 200,000 clones, around 79% seen once. The sequenced sample was PBMCs. These receptors were taken from a male donor in good health and CMV-seropositive.

The V call is TRBV7-9, the J call TRBJ2-4; 8 nucleotides agree with TRBD2. The V and J ends lost 0 bases and 1 base, in that order; junction bases with no gene match: 2. This CDR3 region has 16 residues. The germline V gene has CDR1 SEHNR and CDR2 FQNEAQ (reference sequence). CDR3 amino acids: CASSLASGAAKNIQYF. In nucleotides, the CDR3 is TGTGCCAGCAGCTTAGCTAGCGGGGCGGCCAAAAACATTCAGTACTTC.

The V call is TRBV18, the J call TRBJ1-5, with 7 bases identical to TRBD1. J lost 2 bases, V lost 4 bases, and 5 bases had no gene match. The CDR3 spans 15 residues. The V gene's germline CDR1 is KGHSH and CDR2 LQKENI. The CDR3 sequence is CASSLQGFGNQPQHF. DNA of the CDR3: TGTGCCAGCTCACTACAGGGGTTCGGCAATCAGCCCCAGCATTTT.

This clone was detected a few times. The V call is TRBV30, the J call TRBJ1-1; TRBD1 might be the D (5 bases). Per germline, CDR1 GTSNPN and CDR2 SVGIG (reference sequence). The CDR3 extends over 16 amino acids. V was pared by 0 bases and J by 1 base, with 15 bases between. Here the CDR3 reads CAWSVVRDLRNTEAFF. The CDR3 region has the DNA TGTGCCTGGAGTGTAGTCAGGGATCTCCGGAACACTGAAGCTTTCTTT.

Only one count was recorded for this clone. The chain has TRBV27 and TRBJ2-2, with a possible D match to TRBD2 (6 bases). The ends were cut back, 5 bases at V and 4 bases at J, with 17 bases in the middle. This CDR3 comprises 16 residues. From germline, CDR1 is MNHEY and CDR2 SMNVEV (reference sequence). CDR3 amino acids: CASSGLGQGGTGELFF. The CDR3 DNA is TGTGCCAGCAGTGGGCTGGGGCAGGGAGGCACCGGGGAGCTGTTTTTT.

This clone was observed a few times. V gene TRBV2 combines with J gene TRBJ1-2; no firm D call. Germline V gene data show CDR1 as SNHLY and CDR2 as FYNNEI. V was trimmed by 8 bases and J by 8 bases, leaving 15 bases between them. The CDR3 runs 12 residues. Here the CDR3 DNA reads TGTGCCAGCGGTACAGACCCTTCGGGCTACACCTTC. Protein sequence: CASGTDPSGYTF.

This sequence joins TRBV5-4 and TRBJ1-6; 7 bases agree with TRBD1. The CDR3 length is 16 residues. J gave up 2 bases and V 4 bases, and 6 bases lay outside the gene matches. Per germline, CDR1 SGHNT and CDR2 YYREEE (reference sequence). The CDR3 loop is CASSQNRGPYNSPLHF. The CDR3 DNA reads as TGTGCCAGCAGCCAAAACAGGGGACCCTATAATTCACCCCTCCACTTT.

The genes are TRBV7-2 and TRBJ2-1; 10 positions agree with TRBD2. The CDR3 is 15 amino acids. Germline lookup yields CDR1 SGHTA and CDR2 FQGNSA. V lost 1 base and J lost 7; bases outside the gene matches: 4. Here the CDR3 reads CASSLVASGGNEQFF. In DNA form, the CDR3 reads TGTGCCAGCAGCTTAGTGGCTAGCGGGGGAAATGAGCAGTTCTTC. The full variable domain, its missing parts supplied by reference TRBV7-2 and TRBJ2-1, is GAGVSQSPSNKVTEKGKDVELRCDPISGHTALYWYRQSLGQGLEFLIYFQGNSAPDKSGLPSDRFSAERTGGSVSTLTIQRTQQEDSAVYLCASSLVASGGNEQFFGPGTRLTVL.

The chain has TRBV2 and TRBJ2-7; D perhaps matches TRBD1 (6 bases). Germline values: CDR1 SNHLY, CDR2 FYNNEI. The CDR3 consists of 13 residues. Trimming took off 5 bases at V and 5 bases at J, with 13 bases between the two ends. This chain's CDR3 is CASSSGTSDEQYF. The DNA of the CDR3 is TGTGCCAGCAGTTCCGGGACATCGGACGAGCAGTACTTC.

This clone was seen more than once but under ten times. The chain uses TRBV11-2 and TRBJ2-3; TRBD1 might be the D (11 bases). There are 17 residues in the CDR3. Germline assignment: CDR1 SGHAT and CDR2 FQNNGV. Deletions cut 3 bases from V and 9 bases from J, with 25 bases between. In DNA form, the CDR3 reads TGTGCCAGCAGCTTGGGGACAGGGGGACTAGCGAGAGCCACGCAGTATTTT. It translates to CASSLGTGGLARATQYF.

The rearrangement links TRBV9 to TRBJ2-5; D possibly corresponds to TRBD2 (5 bases). Germline lookup yields CDR1 SGDLS and CDR2 YYNGEE. The CDR3 has 12 amino acids. V lost 5 bases, J lost 4 bases, and 9 bases lay in between. The CDR3 protein is CASRLETETQYF. The CDR3 DNA is TGTGCCAGCAGACTAGAGACAGAGACCCAGTACTTC.

The chain combines TRBV4-2 with TRBJ2-7; 8 nucleotides agree with TRBD2. CDR3 length equals 16 residues. Looked up from germline, CDR1 is LGHNA and CDR2 is YNFKEQ. Trimming removed 0 bases from V and 2 bases from J; junction bases left unmatched: 6. CDR3 amino acids: CASSQDITSGTYEQYF. DNA of the CDR3: TGTGCCAGCAGCCAAGATATAACTAGCGGTACCTACGAGCAGTACTTC.

The rearrangement links TRBV7-2 to TRBJ1-2; 7 bases map to TRBD1. V lost 4 bases to trimming and J lost 4 bases; unmatched junction nucleotides: 9. The CDR3 runs 15 residues. CDR1 is SGHTA and CDR2 is FQGNSA in the germline V gene. The CDR3 region is CASSSSGTVSYGYTF. The CDR3 region has the DNA TGTGCCAGCAGCTCCTCCGGGACAGTTAGCTATGGCTACACCTTC.

This chain uses TRBV18 with TRBJ1-1, with D perhaps TRBD1 (5 bases). The CDR3 covers 14 residues. CDR1 is KGHSH and CDR2 is LQKENI in the germline V gene. Trimming removed 3 bases at V and 1 base at J, with 9 bases between. In DNA, the CDR3 is TGTGCCAGCTCACCTGTAGGGGCGAACACTGAAGCTTTCTTT. Protein sequence: CASSPVGANTEAFF.

V and J are TRBV30 and TRBJ1-1; 8 bases fit TRBD1. The germline V gene has CDR1 GTSNPN and CDR2 SVGIG (reference sequence). After removal of 0 bases from V and 5 bases from J, the junction contained 5 bases not matched to a gene. CDR3 length equals 14 residues. The CDR3 loop is CAWSVDRGGTEAFF. CDR3 nucleotide sequence: TGTGCCTGGAGTGTAGACAGGGGAGGGACTGAAGCTTTCTTT.

This clone occurred a few times. V and J are TRBV4-1 and TRBJ2-2; 12 bases align to TRBD2. Germline V gene data show CDR1 as MGHRA and CDR2 as YSYEKL. V was pared by 6 bases and J by 7 bases, with 12 bases of the junction left unmatched. CDR3 length: 17 amino acids. The CDR3 spells CASRPLPGLAGVGELFF. DNA for the CDR3: TGCGCCAGCAGACCGTTACCGGGACTAGCGGGCGTCGGGGAGCTGTTTTTT.

The CDR3 is CASSPRGTRGTDTQYF. The CDR3 region has the DNA TGTGCCAGCAGCCCCCGGGGGACTAGGGGCACAGATACGCAGTATTTT. The genes are TRBV13 and TRBJ2-3, with 8 bases that match TRBD2. After removal of 5 bases from V and 1 base from J, the junction contained 8 bases not matched to a gene. CDR1 is PRHDT and CDR2 is FYEKMQ in the germline V gene (reference sequence). The CDR3 spans 16 residues.

This chain uses TRBV6-5 with TRBJ2-7, with a possible D match to TRBD1 (6 bases). Germline CDR1 is MNHEY and CDR2 is SVGAGI. V was clipped by 6 bases and J by 7 bases, with 16 bases between them. The length of the CDR3 is 13 residues. The DNA for the CDR3 is TGTGCCAGCAGCCCACAGGGTCTGGGGGAGCAGTACTTC. It encodes CASSPQGLGEQYF.

V is TRBV18 and J is TRBJ2-6, with TRBD1 identical over 7 bases. The CDR3 contains 19 residues. The germline V gene has CDR1 KGHSH and CDR2 LQKENI. V gave up 3 bases and J gave up 0 bases; unmatched junction bases: 11. The DNA of the CDR3 is TGTGCCAGCTCACCCCTGCACGGGACAGTCGTCTCTGGGGCCAACGTCCTGACTTTC. Translating it yields CASSPLHGTVVSGANVLTF.

Only a few counts were recorded for this clone. The rearrangement links TRBV11-3 to TRBJ2-3; tentatively, D is TRBD1 (5 bases). Germline-derived CDR1 and CDR2 are SGHNT and YENEEA. The CDR3 spans 12 residues. V was trimmed by 5 bases and J by 8 bases, leaving 11 bases between them. The DNA of the CDR3 is TGTGCCAGCAGCCCCGGTGGGGCTACGCAGTATTTT. It is translated as CASSPGGATQYF.

The chain recombines TRBV4-1 with TRBJ1-1; 7 nucleotides line up with TRBD1. J lost 0 bases, V lost 6 bases, and 7 bases had no gene match. Germline V CDR1 and CDR2: MGHRA, YSYEKL. CDR3 length: 15 amino acids. The CDR3, as DNA: TGCGCCAGCAGTCGTGCGGGACAGCTGAACACTGAAGCTTTCTTT. Protein: CASSRAGQLNTEAFF.

This clone has just a few counts. The chain employs TRBV5-1 and TRBJ1-1; 8 positions agree with TRBD1. Trimming removed 2 bases from V and 1 base from J; junction bases left unmatched: 7. Germline values: CDR1 SGHRS, CDR2 YFSETQ. The CDR3 is 16 amino acids. This CDR3 reads CASSLTVTGENTEAFF. Written as DNA, the CDR3 is TGCGCCAGCAGCTTAACTGTGACAGGGGAGAACACTGAAGCTTTCTTT.

The table lists this clone with a few counts. The rearrangement links TRBV11-2 to TRBJ1-2; D is undetermined. Germline V CDR1 and CDR2: SGHAT, FQNNGV. Trimming left V 1 base short and J 8 bases short, with 14 bases between. This CDR3 contains 14 residues. The CDR3 nucleotides are TGTGCCAGCAGCTTAGGTCCCAATCCTGGCGGCTACACCTTC. Protein product: CASSLGPNPGGYTF.

The chain carries TRBV18 and TRBJ1-5; 10 bases align to TRBD1. Germline CDR1 is KGHSH and CDR2 is LQKENI. The length of the CDR3 is 15 residues. Losses at the gene ends were 3 bases for V and 5 bases for J; bases not matched to a gene: 4. The DNA of the CDR3 is TGTGCCAGCTCACCCGGGACAGGGGACTATCAGCCCCAGCATTTT. Translation: CASSPGTGDYQPQHF. Variable domain in full (rest from reference TRBV18 and TRBJ1-5): NAGVMQNPRHLVRRRGQEARLRCSPMKGHSHVYWYRQLPEEGLKFMVYLQKENIIDESGMPKERFSAEFPKEGPSILRIQQVVRGDSAAYFCASSPGTGDYQPQHFGDGTRLSIL.

This chain uses TRBV7-8 with TRBJ1-5; no reliable D call. The CDR3 spans 19 residues. Trimming took off 1 base at V and 0 bases at J, with 19 bases between the two ends. Germline loops: CDR1 SGHVS, CDR2 FQNEAQ. The CDR3 loop is CASSLGAVGIGSSNQPQHF. Written as DNA, the CDR3 is TGTGCCAGCAGCTTAGGAGCGGTTGGGATAGGTAGTAGCAATCAGCCCCAGCATTTT.

The chain combines TRBV6-1 with TRBJ2-5, with D maybe TRBD1 (6 bases). Trimming removed 6 bases from V and 5 bases from J, with 13 bases in between. This CDR3 spans 13 amino acids. Germline CDR1 MNHNS, CDR2 SASEGT. CDR3 nucleotides: TGTGCCAGCAGCCTACAGGGCTGGGAGACCCAGTACTTC. Its translation: CASSLQGWETQYF.